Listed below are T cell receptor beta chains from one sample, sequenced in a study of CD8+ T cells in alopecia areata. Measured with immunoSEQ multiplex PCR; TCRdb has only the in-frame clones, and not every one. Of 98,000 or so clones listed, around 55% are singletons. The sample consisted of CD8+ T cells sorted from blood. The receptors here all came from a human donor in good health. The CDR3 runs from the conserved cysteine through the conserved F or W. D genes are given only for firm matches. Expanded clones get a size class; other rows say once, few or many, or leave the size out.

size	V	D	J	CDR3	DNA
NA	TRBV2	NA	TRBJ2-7	CASSHRVGEQYF	TGTGCCAGCAGCCACAGGGTGGGGGAGCAGTACTTC
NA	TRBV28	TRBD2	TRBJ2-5	CASSPGLAGERGETQYF	TGTGCCAGCAGTCCGGGACTAGCGGGGGAGAGGGGAGAGACCCAGTACTTC
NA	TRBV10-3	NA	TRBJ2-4	CATRGILLGIQYF	TGTGCCACGAGGGGCATCCTGCTGGGCATTCAGTACTTC
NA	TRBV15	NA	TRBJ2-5	CATSRDRGQETQYF	TGTGCCACCAGCAGAGATCGGGGGCAAGAGACCCAGTACTTC
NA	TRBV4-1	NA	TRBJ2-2	CASSQIGGRRHGELFF	TGCGCCAGCAGCCAGATAGGCGGGCGACGACACGGGGAGCTGTTTTTT
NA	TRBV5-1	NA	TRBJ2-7	CASSSMDRVYEQYF	TGTGCCAGCAGCTCGATGGACAGAGTCTACGAGCAGTACTTC
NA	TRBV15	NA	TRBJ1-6	CATSIRVSNSPLHF	TGTGCCACCAGCATCCGGGTCTCGAATTCACCCCTCCACTTT
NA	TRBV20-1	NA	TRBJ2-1	CSARYNEQFF	TGCAGTGCTAGATACAATGAGCAGTTCTTC
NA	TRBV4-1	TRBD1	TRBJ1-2	CASSQEPGGNYGYTF	TGCGCCAGCAGCCAAGAGCCAGGGGGAAACTATGGCTACACCTTC
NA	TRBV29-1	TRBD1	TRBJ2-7	CSARTGSAYEQYF	TGCAGCGCAAGGACAGGGTCGGCATACGAGCAGTACTTC
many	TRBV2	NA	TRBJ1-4	CASILRGDEKLFF	TGTGCCAGCATCCTGCGGGGGGATGAAAAACTGTTTTTT
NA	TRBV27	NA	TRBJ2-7	CASSLGTAPYEQYF	TGTGCCAGCAGTTTAGGGACGGCTCCCTACGAGCAGTACTTC
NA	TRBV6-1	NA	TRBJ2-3	CASLGTAADTQYF	TGTGCCAGCTTGGGAACAGCAGCAGATACGCAGTATTTT
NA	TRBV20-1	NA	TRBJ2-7	CSARDSHEQYF	TGCAGTGCTAGAGATAGCCACGAGCAGTACTTC
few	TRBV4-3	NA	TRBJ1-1	CASSQDWDGGVEAFF	TGCGCCAGCAGCCAAGATTGGGACGGAGGGGTAGAAGCTTTCTTT
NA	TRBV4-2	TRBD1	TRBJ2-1	CASSQLGQGNDNEQFF	TGTGCCAGCAGCCAACTGGGACAGGGAAACGACAATGAGCAGTTCTTC
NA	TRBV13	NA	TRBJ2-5	CASSFGTDSNWETQYF	TGTGCCAGCAGCTTCGGTACGGACTCTAATTGGGAGACCCAGTACTTC
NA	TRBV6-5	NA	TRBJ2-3	CASSSLRTDTQYF	TGTGCCAGCAGTTCCCTACGCACAGATACGCAGTATTTT
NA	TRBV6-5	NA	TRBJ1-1	CASSYVGATEAFF	TGTGCCAGCAGTTACGTAGGGGCCACTGAAGCTTTCTTT
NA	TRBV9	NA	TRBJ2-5	CASSPGESLQETQYF	TGTGCCAGCAGCCCCGGAGAGTCCCTGCAAGAGACCCAGTACTTC
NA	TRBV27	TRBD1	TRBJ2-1	CASSFPGTGGYNEQFF	TGTGCCAGCAGTTTCCCGGGGACAGGGGGGTACAATGAGCAGTTCTTC
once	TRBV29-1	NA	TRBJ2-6	CSVEDGRSWSGANVLTF	TGCAGCGTTGAAGATGGGAGGTCGTGGTCTGGGGCCAACGTCCTGACTTTC
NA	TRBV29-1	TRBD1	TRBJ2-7	CSVSGQLGEAYEQYF	TGCAGCGTGTCGGGACAGCTGGGAGAAGCCTACGAGCAGTACTTC
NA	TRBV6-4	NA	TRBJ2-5	CASSPPRDTPGETQYF	TGTGCCAGCAGTCCCCCCCGGGACACCCCTGGAGAGACCCAGTACTTC
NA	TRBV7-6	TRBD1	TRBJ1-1	CASSLGTGAPNTEAFF	TGTGCCAGCAGCTTAGGGACAGGGGCTCCGAACACTGAAGCTTTCTTT
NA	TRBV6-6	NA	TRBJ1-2	CASSYRSAGYTF	TGTGCCAGCAGTTACCGCTCAGCGGGCTACACCTTC
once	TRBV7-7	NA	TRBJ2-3	CGVGDTDTQYF	TGTGGTGTTGGGGACACAGATACGCAGTATTTT
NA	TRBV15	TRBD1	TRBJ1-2	CATSYWTGEHYGYTF	TGTGCCACCAGCTACTGGACAGGGGAGCACTATGGCTACACCTTC
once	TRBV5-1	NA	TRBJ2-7	CASSPSREPYEQYF	TGCGCCAGCAGCCCGAGTCGGGAACCCTACGAGCAGTACTTC
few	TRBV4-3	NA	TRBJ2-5	CASSQDRKVQETQYF	TGCGCCAGCAGCCAAGATCGCAAAGTCCAAGAGACCCAGTACTTC
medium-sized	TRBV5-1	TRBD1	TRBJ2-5	CASSRRQGPETQYF	TGTGCCAGCAGCCGACGACAGGGCCCAGAGACCCAGTACTTC
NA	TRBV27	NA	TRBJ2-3	CASSLFGDTQYF	TGTGCCAGCAGTTTATTTGGGGATACGCAGTATTTT
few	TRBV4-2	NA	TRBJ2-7	CASSQEFSGSDEQYF	TGTGCCAGCAGCCAAGAATTTTCGGGGTCCGACGAGCAGTACTTC
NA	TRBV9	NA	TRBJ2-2	CASSDDTGELFF	TGTGCCAGCAGCGATGATACCGGGGAGCTGTTTTTT
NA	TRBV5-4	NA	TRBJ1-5	CASSLDAYQGSNQPQHF	TGTGCCAGCAGCTTGGATGCTTACCAAGGCAGCAATCAGCCCCAGCATTTT
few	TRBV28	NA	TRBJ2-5	CASSLSAGPQETQYF	TGTGCCAGCAGTCTCTCCGCGGGGCCCCAAGAGACCCAGTACTTC
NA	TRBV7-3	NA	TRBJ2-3	CASSPMGGTDTQYF	TGTGCCAGCAGCCCTATGGGGGGCACAGATACGCAGTATTTT
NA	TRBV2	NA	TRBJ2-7	CASQGSYEQYF	TGTGCCAGCCAGGGCTCCTACGAGCAGTACTTC
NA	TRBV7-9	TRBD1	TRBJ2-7	CASSLGDRFYEQYF	TGTGCCAGCAGCTTAGGGGACAGGTTCTACGAGCAGTACTTC
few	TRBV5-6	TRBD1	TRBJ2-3	CASSFGQGALDTQYF	TGTGCCAGCAGCTTTGGACAGGGGGCGCTAGATACGCAGTATTTT
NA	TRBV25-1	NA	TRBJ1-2	CASSPQGSQYGYTF	TGTGCCAGCAGTCCCCAGGGGTCCCAATATGGCTACACCTTC
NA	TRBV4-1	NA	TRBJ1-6	CASSQEEVGTPNSPLHF	TGCGCCAGCAGCCAAGAAGAGGTGGGGACACCCAATTCACCCCTCCACTTT
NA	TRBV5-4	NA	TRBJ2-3	CASTPAAGATDTQYF	TGTGCCAGCACTCCGGCGGCAGGGGCCACAGATACGCAGTATTTT
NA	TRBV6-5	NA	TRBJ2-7	CASSPPGGDYEQYF	TGTGCCAGCAGTCCCCCAGGGGGGGACTACGAGCAGTACTTC
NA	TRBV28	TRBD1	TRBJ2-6	CASSRDREIFLISGANVLTF	TGTGCCAGCAGTCGGGACAGGGAAATCTTTCTTATCTCTGGGGCCAACGTCCTGACTTTC
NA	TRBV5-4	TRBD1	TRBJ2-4	CASSQDGQGDKNIQYF	TGTGCCAGCAGCCAAGATGGGCAGGGGGACAAAAACATTCAGTACTTC